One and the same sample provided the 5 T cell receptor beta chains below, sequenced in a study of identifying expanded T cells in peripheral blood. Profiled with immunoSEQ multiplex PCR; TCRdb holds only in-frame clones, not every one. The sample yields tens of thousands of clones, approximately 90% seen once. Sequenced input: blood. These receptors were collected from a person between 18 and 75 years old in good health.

CDR3 sequence (DNA): TGCGCCAGCTCCCCCCCCCGGGGGATCCAAGAGACCCAGTACTTC. Protein: CASSPPRGIQETQYF. This rearrangement joins TRBV5-1 to TRBJ2-5; D perhaps matches TRBD2 (6 bases). The CDR3 runs to 15 residues. Germline assignment: CDR1 SGHRS and CDR2 YFSETQ. V shed 7 bases and J shed 1 base, with 17 bases lying between them.

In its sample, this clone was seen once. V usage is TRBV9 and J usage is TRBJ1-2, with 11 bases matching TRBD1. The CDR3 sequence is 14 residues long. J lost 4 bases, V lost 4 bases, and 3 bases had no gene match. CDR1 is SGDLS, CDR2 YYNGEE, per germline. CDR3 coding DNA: TGTGCCAGCAGCCCCGGACAGGGGGCCTATGGCTACACCTTC. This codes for CASSPGQGAYGYTF.

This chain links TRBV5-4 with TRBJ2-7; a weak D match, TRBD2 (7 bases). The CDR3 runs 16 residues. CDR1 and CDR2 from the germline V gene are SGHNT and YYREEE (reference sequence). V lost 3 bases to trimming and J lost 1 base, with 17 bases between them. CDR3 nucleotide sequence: TGTGCCAGCAGCTCTTCGGACGGGGGGCGGTCCTACGAGCAGTACTTC. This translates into CASSSSDGGRSYEQYF.

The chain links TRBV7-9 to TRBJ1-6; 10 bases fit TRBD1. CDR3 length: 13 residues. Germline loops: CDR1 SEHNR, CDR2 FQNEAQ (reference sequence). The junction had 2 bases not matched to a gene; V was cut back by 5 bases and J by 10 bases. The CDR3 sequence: CASSPDRGSPLHF. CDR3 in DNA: TGTGCCAGCAGCCCGGACAGGGGGTCACCCCTCCACTTT.

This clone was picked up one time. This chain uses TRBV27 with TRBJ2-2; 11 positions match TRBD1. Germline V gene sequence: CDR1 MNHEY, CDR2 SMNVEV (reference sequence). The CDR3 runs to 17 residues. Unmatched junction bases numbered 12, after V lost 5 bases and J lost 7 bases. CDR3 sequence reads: CASSPGQGVRGNGELFF. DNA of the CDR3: TGTGCCAGCAGTCCGGGACAGGGGGTTCGGGGAAACGGGGAGCTGTTTTTT.